These 10 T cell receptor beta chains came from one sample sequenced in a study of identical twins. A single record per CDR3 protein comes from TCRdb applying MiXCR to the 5' RACE reads. The repertoire holds 200,000 or so distinct CDR3 sequences, with approximately 15% as singletons. These same data were also listed under a study on T cells expressing NK-cell markers.

Sequencing was done on a sample of CD8+ T cells sorted from blood. These receptors originate from a woman under 30 in good health.

As DNA, the CDR3 is TGTGCCAGCAGCCTGACTAGCGGGGGGCCGGAACTCTACAATGAGCAGTTCTTC. It encodes CASSLTSGGPELYNEQFF. The J gene is TRBJ2-1, the V gene TRBV12-3 or TRBV12-4; 13 bases are a match to TRBD2. This CDR3 is built from 18 residues. J lost 3 bases, V lost 6 bases, and 11 bases had no gene match.

This clonotype came up a few times. The rearrangement links TRBV7-9 to TRBJ1-4, with D perhaps TRBD1 (6 bases). Germline loops: CDR1 SEHNR, CDR2 FQNEAQ (reference sequence). V was clipped by 1 base and J by 8 bases, with 8 bases between them. This CDR3 contains 13 residues. The CDR3 is CASSLDTGEKLFF. The CDR3 DNA reads TGTGCCAGCAGCTTAGATACAGGGGAAAAACTGTTTTTT.

The V and J genes are TRBV10-3 and TRBJ2-7; a possible D gene is TRBD2 (5 bases). The CDR3 sequence is 12 residues long. Trimming removed 10 bases at V and 6 bases at J, with 16 bases between. Germline CDR1 and CDR2: ENHRY and SYGVKD. The CDR3 sequence: CATRLTTREQYF. CDR3 bases: TGTGCCACCAGGTTGACTACCCGCGAGCAGTACTTC.

This clonotype came up a few times. The rearrangement uses TRBV24-1 and TRBJ2-1, with D perhaps TRBD1 (5 bases). The germline V gene encodes CDR1 KGHDR and CDR2 SFDVKD. CDR3 length: 16 amino acids. The V end was cut by 5 bases, the J end by 3 bases, with 16 bases between. CDR3 DNA sequence: TGTGCCACCAGTGCTACTGACAGCGCAAGCTACAATGAGCAGTTCTTC. Translated: CATSATDSASYNEQFF.

This clonotype was counted ten times or more. CDR3 amino acids: CASSSGEQFF. CDR3 DNA sequence: TGTGCCAGCAGTTCGGGGGAGCAGTTCTTC. V gene TRBV12-3 or TRBV12-4 combines with J gene TRBJ2-1, with D maybe TRBD2 (5 bases). CDR3 length: 10 amino acids. V dropped 4 bases and J dropped 10 bases, with 5 bases sitting between them.

The V call is TRBV4-1, the J call TRBJ2-7; D is possibly TRBD1 (6 bases). The CDR3 is made up of 14 amino acids. Germline CDR1 is MGHRA and CDR2 is YSYEKL. Trimming cost V 3 bases and J 2 bases, with 11 bases left between them. This chain's CDR3 is CASSHRQETYEQYF. The CDR3 bases are TGCGCCAGCAGCCACCGACAGGAGACCTACGAGCAGTACTTC.

This clonotype appeared a few times. The chain carries TRBV7-2 and TRBJ2-7, with 7 nucleotides matching TRBD2. The CDR3 extends over 15 amino acids. Trimming at V came to 1 base and at J to 2 bases, leaving 5 bases not matched to a gene. Germline V lookup: CDR1 SGHTA, CDR2 FQGNSA. This CDR3 is CASSLEGGVPYEQYF. CDR3 DNA sequence: TGTGCCAGCAGCTTAGAGGGAGGGGTTCCCTACGAGCAGTACTTC.

This clonotype was seen a few times. V usage is TRBV6-2 or TRBV6-3 and J usage is TRBJ2-3; D is ambiguous. In germline, CDR1 is MNHEY, CDR2 SVGEGT. CDR3 size: 17 residues. Trimming stripped 2 bases from V and 2 bases from J, with 17 bases between. CDR3 DNA: TGTGCCAGCAGTTACCATCGTGGTTCCCCCCCCACAGATACGCAGTATTTT. Translating gives CASSYHRGSPPTDTQYF.

V gene TRBV29-1 combines with J gene TRBJ2-1; 8 positions match TRBD1. The CDR3 totals 13 residues. V was pared by 4 bases and J by 9 bases, with 8 bases of the junction left unmatched. Germline V gene lookup returns CDR1 SQVTM and CDR2 ANQGSEA. The CDR3 region is CSVAVRTGSEQFF. In DNA form, the CDR3 reads TGCAGCGTTGCGGTTAGGACAGGGAGTGAGCAGTTCTTC.

This chain joins TRBV7-6 and TRBJ1-1; D call uncertain. This CDR3 has 14 residues. Deletions cut 5 bases from V and 4 bases from J, with 14 bases between. The germline gives CDR1 SGHVS, CDR2 FNYEAQ. CDR3 sequence (DNA): TGTGCCAGCAGCCAAAAGAGTTGGGGCACTGAAGCTTTCTTT. Protein product: CASSQKSWGTEAFF.